Listed here are 21 T cell receptor beta chains from one sample, sequenced in a study of T-cell reconstitution after alpha-beta-depleted transplantation in children. TCRbeta library preparation incorporated unique molecular identifiers. TCRdb re-called the PCR reads through MiXCR, storing one row per CDR3 protein. In the table there are approximately 83,000 distinct CDR3 sequences, 8% to 9% of which are singletons. Sequencing used PBMCs from the stem cell graft donor, obtained from the stem cell graft. The origin of the receptors is a human donor who donated a stem cell graft to a child with congenital amegakaryocytic thrombocytopenia.

This clonotype came up a few times. The rearrangement links TRBV5-1 to TRBJ2-7; TRBD1 aligns across 7 bases. J lost 0 bases, V lost 4 bases, and 4 bases had no gene match. The CDR3 totals 14 residues. CDR1 and CDR2 (germline): SGHRS, YFSETQ. The CDR3 reads CASSVTGSSYEQYF. The CDR3 DNA is TGCGCCAGCAGCGTGACAGGGAGCTCCTACGAGCAGTACTTC.

Ten or more counts support this clonotype. CDR3 DNA sequence: TGTGCCAGCAGCTTAGTCCAGGGAGTCGGGGAGCTGTTTTTT. Translated, it gives CASSLVQGVGELFF. V usage is TRBV7-9 and J usage is TRBJ2-2; D tentatively fits TRBD1 or TRBD2 (5 bases each). This CDR3 is 14 amino acids long. V lost 1 base, J lost 7 bases, and 10 bases lay in between. Germline V gene data show CDR1 as SEHNR and CDR2 as FQNEAQ (reference sequence).

The table lists this clonotype with many counts. The rearrangement joins TRBV20-1 to TRBJ2-6; tentative D call: TRBD2 (6 bases). CDR1 and CDR2 (germline): DFQATT, SNEGSKA (reference sequence). V lost 6 bases to trimming and J lost 0 bases, with 21 bases between them. This CDR3 has 18 amino acids. In nucleotides, the CDR3 is TGCAGTGCCTCTGAGACCCCCACTAGCTCCTCTGGGGCCAACGTCCTGACTTTC. This codes for CSASETPTSSSGANVLTF.

This clonotype showed up just a few times. This chain uses TRBV20-1 with TRBJ2-3, with TRBD2 matching 9 bases. V lost 5 bases, J lost 4 bases, and 10 bases stayed unmatched. From germline, CDR1 is DFQATT and CDR2 SNEGSKA (reference sequence). There are 15 residues in the CDR3. The CDR3 DNA reads TGCAGTGCTGGAGGTAGCGGGAGCAGGGCAGATACGCAGTATTTT. It is translated as CSAGGSGSRADTQYF.

The J gene is TRBJ1-1, the V gene TRBV12-3 or TRBV12-4, with D hard to call. The CDR3 length is 13 residues. V shed 0 bases and J shed 6 bases, with 8 bases lying between them. The CDR3 nucleotides read TGTGCCAGCAGTTTAGCGGTTCAGGCTGAAGCTTTCTTT. Encoded protein: CASSLAVQAEAFF.

This clonotype has ten or more counts. This chain joins TRBV19 and TRBJ1-2; D is perhaps TRBD1 (5 bases). This CDR3 spans 15 amino acids. Germline V CDR1 and CDR2: LNHDA, SQIVND (reference sequence). V was pared by 5 bases and J by 2 bases, with 15 bases between. The CDR3 DNA reads as TGTGCCAGTAGTTTACCGGGACGAGCGAACTATGGCTACACCTTC. Translated: CASSLPGRANYGYTF.

This clonotype was recorded a few times. Being one base from a much bigger clone, this may be a read error. The V call is TRBV12-3 or TRBV12-4, the J call TRBJ2-3; the D is unclear. The CDR3 contains 13 residues. V gave up 2 bases and J gave up 0 bases, with 3 bases separating them. The CDR3 bases are TGTGCCAGCAGTTTATATAGCACAGATACGCAGTATTTT. This sequence encodes CASSLYSTDTQYF.

This clonotype was counted ten times or more. V and J are TRBV4-2 and TRBJ2-1; tentatively, D is TRBD2 (6 bases). The CDR3 length is 17 residues. V gave up 4 bases and J gave up 0 bases, with 16 bases separating them. Germline loops: CDR1 LGHNA, CDR2 YNFKEQ. CDR3 nucleotide sequence: TGTGCCAGCAGCCGCCTATCCGGGGGTAGCTCCTACAATGAGCAGTTCTTC. It specifies CASSRLSGGSSYNEQFF.

This clonotype was seen at least ten times. The chain recombines TRBV28 with TRBJ2-5, with D maybe TRBD2 (6 bases). Germline loops: CDR1 MDHEN, CDR2 SYDVKM. V lost 1 base to trimming and J lost 2 bases, with 17 bases between them. The CDR3 extends over 17 amino acids. The CDR3 protein is CASSLFLRGIGQETQYF. CDR3 nucleotides: TGTGCCAGCAGTTTATTCTTGCGGGGTATTGGGCAAGAGACCCAGTACTTC.

This clonotype was seen ten or more times. The V and J genes are TRBV1 and TRBJ1-2. TRBV1 is a pseudogene. The CDR3 covers 12 residues. CDR3 DNA: TGCACCAGCAGCCCGTTGGACGAAGGCTACACCTTC. This codes for CTSSPLDEGYTF.

This clonotype appeared many times. V usage is TRBV24-1 and J usage is TRBJ2-1; 11 bases are a match to TRBD2. Germline V gives CDR1 KGHDR, CDR2 SFDVKD. The CDR3 is made up of 17 amino acids. V dropped 4 bases and J dropped 4; count of bases not matched to a gene: 8. The CDR3 nucleotides read TGTGCCACCAGTGACTCTGGGACTAGCGGACGATACAATGAGCAGTTCTTC. Amino acids: CATSDSGTSGRYNEQFF.

This clonotype occurred many times. The rearrangement uses TRBV5-1 and TRBJ2-3; no clear D gene. This CDR3 has 13 residues. CDR1 is SGHRS, CDR2 YFSETQ, per germline. V shed 4 bases and J shed 1 base, with 7 bases lying between them. As DNA, the CDR3 is TGCGCCAGCAGCGTGGGCGGCACAGATACGCAGTATTTT. The encoded protein is CASSVGGTDTQYF.

This clonotype has a count of ten or more. This chain connects TRBV7-2 to TRBJ1-2; 7 nucleotides match TRBD1. The V and J ends lost 1 base and 6 bases, in that order; junction bases with no gene match: 11. The CDR3 covers 16 residues. The germline V gene encodes CDR1 SGHTA and CDR2 FQGNSA. The CDR3, as DNA: TGTGCCAGCAGCTTAGATCGGCACCAGGGGGGAAATGGCTACACCTTC. Protein: CASSLDRHQGGNGYTF.

This clonotype was seen ten or more times. The chain couples TRBV20-1 to TRBJ2-7; 10 bases agree with TRBD1. The CDR3 length is 15 residues. V dropped 1 base and J dropped 6; count of bases not matched to a gene: 9. The germline gives CDR1 DFQATT, CDR2 SNEGSKA (reference sequence). The CDR3 loop is CSARASGTGVGEQYF. The CDR3 DNA follows: TGCAGTGCTAGAGCCTCCGGGACAGGGGTTGGCGAGCAGTACTTC.

The chain employs TRBV12-3 or TRBV12-4 and TRBJ2-2, with D uncertain. Trimming stripped 5 bases from V and 4 bases from J, with 5 bases between. The CDR3 covers 12 residues. The CDR3 loop reads CASSRSTGELFF. Written as DNA, the CDR3 is TGTGCCAGCAGTCGCAGCACCGGGGAGCTGTTTTTT.

This clonotype was seen at least ten times. Written as DNA, the CDR3 is TGTGCCAGCAGTTTAGGTTTCAGGCCGCTCCCTGGGGCCAACGTCCTGACTTTC. Protein: CASSLGFRPLPGANVLTF. V usage is TRBV12-3 or TRBV12-4 and J usage is TRBJ2-6; D uncertain. Deletions cut 1 base from V and 2 bases from J, with 15 bases between. The CDR3 runs 18 residues.

V is TRBV20-1 and J is TRBJ2-3, with D perhaps matching TRBD2 (5 bases). Germline CDR1 is DFQATT and CDR2 is SNEGSKA (reference sequence). V lost 6 bases and J 2 bases, leaving 18 bases between the germline ends. The CDR3 is 15 residues long. CDR3 DNA sequence: TGCAGTGCCCCCCGTGAGAGCGGCGCCACAGATACGCAGTATTTT. Amino acid sequence: CSAPRESGATDTQYF.

CDR3 sequence: CASSPLGGASGANVLTF. The CDR3 DNA reads as TGTGCCAGCTCACCTTTAGGGGGCGCGTCTGGGGCCAACGTCCTGACTTTC. This rearrangement joins TRBV18 to TRBJ2-6; 7 nucleotides match TRBD1. The CDR3 is 17 amino acids. Germline V CDR1 and CDR2: KGHSH, LQKENI. Losses at the gene ends were 3 bases for V and 1 base for J; bases not matched to a gene: 6.

This clonotype was detected many times. The gene calls are TRBV12-3 or TRBV12-4 and TRBJ2-1; possible D gene TRBD2, 6 bases. V gave up 0 bases and J gave up 12 bases, with 9 bases separating them. This CDR3 is built from 12 residues. The CDR3 DNA sequence: TGTGCCAGCAGTTTAGCGGGAGGAGTGCAGTTCTTC. Amino acid sequence: CASSLAGGVQFF.

This clonotype was observed at least ten times. The chain has TRBV4-3 and TRBJ2-2; D gene unclear. Germline values: CDR1 LGHNA, CDR2 YSLEER. With 1 base removed from V and 4 bases from J, the gap between germline ends came to 4 bases. CDR3 size: 13 residues. CDR3 DNA sequence: TGCGCCAGCAGCCAAGTCCTCACCGGGGAGCTGTTTTTT. This translates into CASSQVLTGELFF.

In this sample, this clonotype turned up many times. The V and J genes are TRBV5-5 and TRBJ1-3, with D possibly being TRBD1 (6 bases). Germline CDR1 reads SGHKS; CDR2 reads YYEKEE (reference sequence). Trimming removed 2 bases at V and 0 bases at J, with 15 bases between. This CDR3 region has 17 residues. The CDR3, as DNA: TGTGCCAGCAGCTTAGGCCAGGGGACCTTCTCTGGAAACACCATATATTTT. This translates into CASSLGQGTFSGNTIYF.